This TCR beta chain was obtained from a study of CD8 T cells in ankylosing spondylitis. Study-level results: CD8+ disease-linked clones were present at relatively low frequencies in blood.

MiXCR was run by TCRdb on the 5' RACE reads, yielding one entry per CDR3 protein. The table lists over 150,000 distinct CDR3 sequences, roughly 13% of them singletons. V gave up 1 base and J gave up 8 bases, with 14 bases separating them. From germline, CDR1 is MGHRA and CDR2 YSYEKL. CDR3 length equals 15 residues. This clonotype showed up just a few times. The antigen remains undetermined. The rearrangement uses TRBV4-1 and TRBJ1-4; D possibly corresponds to TRBD1 (5 bases). The sequencing input was blood, either unsorted or a sorted T cell fraction (not recorded which). The clonotype comes from a male donor with ankylosing spondylitis or in good health (not recorded which). CDR3 amino acids: CASSQGGGGREKLFF. CDR3 nucleotides: TGCGCCAGCAGCCAAGGCGGTGGGGGTAGGGAAAAACTGTTTTTT.